The sequence of this TCR beta chain was determined in a study of cytomegalovirus exposure and HLA in healthy donors. The study's findings and limits: It was confirmed in vitro that a few of the CMV-associated chains were specific for CMV antigens. The number of N-insertions in an Asian-associated ancestry cluster was reportedly below the approximately 700-donor mean in a later analysis. Immune exposure data for these donors was limited to CMV serostatus. The authors enumerated over 150 TCR beta chains as linked to cytomegalovirus.

Trimming took 9 bases from V and 0 from J, leaving 5 bases between them. Germline V gene sequence: CDR1 MDHEN, CDR2 SYDVKM. CDR3 size: 11 residues. About this clone: Its antigen is unknown. The same CDR3 can be traced to other DNA sequences in this sample.

Primers included in the PCR were 60 Vbeta and 13 Jbeta primers. Method: immunoSEQ multiplex PCR; TCRdb's copy keeps in-frame clones and lacks some. The top ten clones hold 2% to 2.5% of a sample with 95,000 to 150,000 clones, over 80% of them seen once. This TCR was sampled from a man aged 25 to 40 in good health and CMV-seronegative. The sample was PBMCs. The chain recombines TRBV28 with TRBJ1-1, with D unresolved. As DNA, the CDR3 is TGTGCCAGTAAATTGAACACTGAAGCTTTCTTT. Protein product: CASKLNTEAFF.